The T cell receptor beta chain described here comes from a study of T cell repertoires in cytomegalovirus infection. Background on the study: The authors used CMV epitopes that were HLA-C-restricted (recently identified) and HLA-B-restricted (well studied). Signatures in public TCR beta sequences pointed to both CMV infection and matching HLA type.

V shed 5 bases, J shed 7 bases, and the junction held 15 bases outside the gene matches. The CDR3 loop spans 19 amino acids. Germline CDR1 is SGHVS and CDR2 is FQNEAQ. This clonotype has just a few counts. The antigen remains unidentified. From the reads, TCRdb called clonotypes with MiXCR, one entry per CDR3 protein. This table has 550,000 to 850,000 distinct CDR3 sequences, roughly 36% appearing once. Points from the study as a whole: Adding up the frequency of public TCR beta families identified people who carried CMV plus the relevant HLA. Predominance within the ex vivo response was attributable to HLA-C-restricted CMV-specific TCR beta clonotypes.

The receptor's source is a human donor in good health (CMV status not recorded). Some clones in this sample may be carry-over from other donors' samples. This chain links TRBV7-8 with TRBJ2-1; 15 bases fit TRBD2. The sample was cultured PBMCs, taken from culture after CMV antigen stimulation. The CDR3 bases are TGTGCCAGCAGCCCCCATAGGCCGGGACTAGCGGGAGGACGTAATGAGCAGTTCTTC. This encodes CASSPHRPGLAGGRNEQFF.